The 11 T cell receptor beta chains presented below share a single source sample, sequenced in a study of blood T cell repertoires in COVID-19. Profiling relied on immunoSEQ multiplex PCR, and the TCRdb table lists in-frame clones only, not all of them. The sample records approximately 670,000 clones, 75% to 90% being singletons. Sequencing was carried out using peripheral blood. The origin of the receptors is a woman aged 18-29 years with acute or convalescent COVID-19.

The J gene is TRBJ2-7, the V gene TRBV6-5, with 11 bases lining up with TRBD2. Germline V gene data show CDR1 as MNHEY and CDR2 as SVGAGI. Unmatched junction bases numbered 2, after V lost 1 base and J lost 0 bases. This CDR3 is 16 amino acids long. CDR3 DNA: TGTGCCAGCAGTTACTTTACTAGCGGGGGCTCCTACGAGCAGTACTTC. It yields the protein CASSYFTSGGSYEQYF.

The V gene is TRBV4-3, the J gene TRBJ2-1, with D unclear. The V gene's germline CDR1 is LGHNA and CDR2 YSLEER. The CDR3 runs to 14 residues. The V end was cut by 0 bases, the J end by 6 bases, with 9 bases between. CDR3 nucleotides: TGCGCCAGCAGCCAAGAGAACTCTGGCAATGAGCAGTTCTTC. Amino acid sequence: CASSQENSGNEQFF.

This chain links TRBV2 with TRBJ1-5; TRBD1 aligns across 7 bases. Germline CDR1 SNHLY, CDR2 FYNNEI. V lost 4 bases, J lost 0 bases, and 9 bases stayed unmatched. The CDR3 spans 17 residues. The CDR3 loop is CASSANRGAYSNQPQHF. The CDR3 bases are TGTGCCAGCAGTGCGAACAGGGGCGCATATAGCAATCAGCCCCAGCATTTT.

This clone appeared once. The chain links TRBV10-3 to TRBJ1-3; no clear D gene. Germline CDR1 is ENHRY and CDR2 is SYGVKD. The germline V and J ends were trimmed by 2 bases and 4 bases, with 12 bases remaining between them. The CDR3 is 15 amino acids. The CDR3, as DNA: TGTGCCATCAGTGAGGGTTCTTTTAGAGGAAACACCATATATTTT. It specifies CAISEGSFRGNTIYF.

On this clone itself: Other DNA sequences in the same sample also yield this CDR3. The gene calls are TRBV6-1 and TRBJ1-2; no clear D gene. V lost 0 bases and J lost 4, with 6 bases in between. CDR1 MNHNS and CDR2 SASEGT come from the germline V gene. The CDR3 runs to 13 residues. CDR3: CASSEARGYGYTF. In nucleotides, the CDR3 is TGTGCCAGCAGTGAAGCGCGGGGCTATGGCTACACCTTC.

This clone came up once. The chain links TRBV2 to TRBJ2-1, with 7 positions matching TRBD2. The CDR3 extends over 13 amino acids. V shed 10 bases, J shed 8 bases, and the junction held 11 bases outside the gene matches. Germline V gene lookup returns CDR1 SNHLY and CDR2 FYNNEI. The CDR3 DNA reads TGTGCCACTGGCGGGGGAGGGGTTGATGAGCAGTTCTTC. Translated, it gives CATGGGGVDEQFF.

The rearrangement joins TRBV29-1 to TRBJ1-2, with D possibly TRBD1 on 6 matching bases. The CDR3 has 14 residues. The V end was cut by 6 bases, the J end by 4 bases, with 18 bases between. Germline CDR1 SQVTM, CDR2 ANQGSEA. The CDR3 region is CSVETSDSLYGYTF. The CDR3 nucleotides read TGCAGCGTAGAAACATCGGACAGCCTCTATGGCTACACCTTC.

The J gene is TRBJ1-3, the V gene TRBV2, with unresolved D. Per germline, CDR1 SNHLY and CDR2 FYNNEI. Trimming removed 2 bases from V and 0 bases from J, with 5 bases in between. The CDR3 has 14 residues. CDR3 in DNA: TGTGCCAGCAGTGAACACAGCTCTGGAAACACCATATATTTT. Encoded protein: CASSEHSSGNTIYF.

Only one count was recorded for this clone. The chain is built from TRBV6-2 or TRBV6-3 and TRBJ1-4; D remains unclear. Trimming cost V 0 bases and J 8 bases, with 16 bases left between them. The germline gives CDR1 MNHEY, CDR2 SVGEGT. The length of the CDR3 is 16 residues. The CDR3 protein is CASSYSRSTRWEKLFF. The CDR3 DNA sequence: TGTGCCAGCAGTTACTCCAGATCGACAAGATGGGAAAAACTGTTTTTT.

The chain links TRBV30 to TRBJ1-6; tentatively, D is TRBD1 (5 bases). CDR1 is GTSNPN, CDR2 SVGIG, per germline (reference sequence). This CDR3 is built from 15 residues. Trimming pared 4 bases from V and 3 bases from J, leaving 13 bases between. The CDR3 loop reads CAWTKGTFYNSPLHF. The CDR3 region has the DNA TGTGCCTGGACCAAAGGGACTTTCTATAATTCACCCCTCCACTTT.

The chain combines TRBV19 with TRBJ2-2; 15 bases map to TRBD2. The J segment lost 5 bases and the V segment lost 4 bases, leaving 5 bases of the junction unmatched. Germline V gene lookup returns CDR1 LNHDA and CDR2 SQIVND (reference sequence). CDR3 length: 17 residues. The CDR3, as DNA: TGTGCCAGTAGTACGGGACTAGCGGGGGGACGGACCGGGGAGCTGTTTTTT. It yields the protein CASSTGLAGGRTGELFF.